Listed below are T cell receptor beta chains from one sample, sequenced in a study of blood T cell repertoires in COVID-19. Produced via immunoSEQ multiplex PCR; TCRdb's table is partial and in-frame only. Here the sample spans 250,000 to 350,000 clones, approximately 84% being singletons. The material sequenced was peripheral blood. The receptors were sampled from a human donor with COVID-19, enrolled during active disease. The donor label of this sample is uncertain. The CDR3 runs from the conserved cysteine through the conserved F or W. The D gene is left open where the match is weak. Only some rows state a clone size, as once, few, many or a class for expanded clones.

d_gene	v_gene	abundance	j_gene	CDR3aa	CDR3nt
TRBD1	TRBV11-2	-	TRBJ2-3	CASSFTGTDYTDTQYF	TGTGCCAGCAGTTTCACCGGGACAGATTACACAGATACGCAGTATTTT
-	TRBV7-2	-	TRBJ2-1	CASSSQGGLYNEQFF	TGTGCCAGCAGCTCCCAGGGGGGTTTGTACAATGAGCAGTTCTTC
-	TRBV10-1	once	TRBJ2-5	CASSANRKETQYF	TGCGCCAGCAGTGCAAACAGAAAAGAGACCCAGTACTTC
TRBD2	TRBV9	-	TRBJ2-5	CASSVGVAGRQETQYF	TGTGCCAGCAGCGTAGGGGTAGCGGGACGTCAAGAGACCCAGTACTTC
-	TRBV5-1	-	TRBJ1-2	CASSLDSPNYGYTF	TGCGCCAGCAGCTTGGACAGTCCTAACTATGGCTACACCTTC
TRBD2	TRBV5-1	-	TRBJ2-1	CASSAPGLAAYNEQFF	TGCGCCAGCAGCGCCCCCGGACTAGCGGCCTACAATGAGCAGTTCTTC
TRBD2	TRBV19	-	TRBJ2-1	CASSPASLAGAGEQFF	TGTGCCAGTAGCCCCGCCTCCCTAGCGGGAGCTGGTGAGCAGTTCTTC
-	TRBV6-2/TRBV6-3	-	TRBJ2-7	CASSPLEGIGASYEQYF	TGTGCCAGCAGCCCTTTGGAGGGGATTGGGGCGTCCTACGAGCAGTACTTC
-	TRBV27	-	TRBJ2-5	CASSLGRGETQYF	TGTGCCAGCAGTTTGGGCAGGGGAGAGACCCAGTACTTC
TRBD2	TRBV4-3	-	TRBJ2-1	CASSQDLTSGSYNEQFF	TGCGCCAGCAGCCAAGATCTGACTAGCGGCTCCTACAATGAGCAGTTCTTC
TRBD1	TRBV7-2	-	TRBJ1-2	CASSPVGTARFGYGYTF	TGTGCCAGCAGCCCCGTAGGGACAGCCCGCTTCGGCTATGGCTACACCTTC
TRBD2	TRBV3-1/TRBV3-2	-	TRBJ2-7	CASSHTSAEQYF	TGTGCCAGCAGCCATACTAGCGCCGAGCAGTACTTC
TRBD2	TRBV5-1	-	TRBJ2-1	CASSKLAGGNNEQFF	TGCGCCAGCAGCAAACTAGCGGGAGGGAACAATGAGCAGTTCTTC
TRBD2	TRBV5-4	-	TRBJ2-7	CASSSGLAEPYEQYF	TGTGCCAGCAGCTCCGGACTAGCGGAACCCTACGAGCAGTACTTC
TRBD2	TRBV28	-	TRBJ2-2	CASSSPLAGVGELFF	TGTGCCAGCAGTTCGCCACTAGCGGGAGTTGGGGAGCTGTTTTTT
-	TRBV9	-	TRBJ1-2	CASSVGHLYGYTF	TGTGCCAGCAGCGTAGGACACCTCTATGGCTACACCTTC
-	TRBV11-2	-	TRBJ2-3	CASSLVRGGIDTQYF	TGTGCCAGCAGCTTAGTTAGGGGCGGGATAGATACGCAGTATTTT
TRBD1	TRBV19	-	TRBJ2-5	CASTPGGETQYF	TGTGCCAGTACCCCAGGGGGAGAGACCCAGTACTTC
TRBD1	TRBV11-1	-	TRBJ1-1	CASSFQGATEAFF	TGTGCCAGCAGCTTTCAGGGGGCCACTGAAGCTTTCTTT
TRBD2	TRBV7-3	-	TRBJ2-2	CASSLGGLAGGSGELFF	TGTGCCAGCAGCTTAGGGGGACTAGCGGGAGGATCCGGGGAGCTGTTTTTT
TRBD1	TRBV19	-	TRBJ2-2	CASSVGQVNAGELFF	TGTGCCAGTAGTGTGGGACAGGTCAACGCCGGGGAGCTGTTTTTT
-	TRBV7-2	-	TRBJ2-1	CASSLASRDNEQFF	TGTGCCAGCAGCTTAGCCTCACGGGACAATGAGCAGTTCTTC
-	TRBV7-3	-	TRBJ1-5	CASSSQGNTQPQHF	TGTGCCAGCAGCTCCCAGGGGAACACTCAGCCCCAGCATTTT
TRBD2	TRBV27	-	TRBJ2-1	CASSLSPSAAGWYEQFF	TGTGCCAGCAGTTTATCCCCATCGGCAGCGGGGTGGTATGAGCAGTTCTTC
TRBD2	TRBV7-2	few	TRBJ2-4	CASREGSGRAHAKNIQYF	TGTGCCAGTCGGGAGGGTTCGGGGAGGGCCCATGCCAAAAACATTCAGTACTTC
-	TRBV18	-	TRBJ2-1	CASSLGQNNEQFF	TGTGCCAGCTCACTAGGACAGAACAATGAGCAGTTCTTC
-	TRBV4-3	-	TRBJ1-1	CASSQSRVSTEAFF	TGCGCCAGCAGCCAAAGCAGGGTCAGCACTGAAGCTTTCTTT
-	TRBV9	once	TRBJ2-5	CASSVEGAGLTTGAQYF	TGTGCCAGCAGCGTAGAAGGGGCGGGACTGACCACGGGGGCCCAGTACTTC
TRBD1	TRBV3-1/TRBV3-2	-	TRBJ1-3	CASSLPQGAGGNTIYF	TGTGCCAGCAGCCTCCCACAGGGGGCTGGTGGAAACACCATATATTTT
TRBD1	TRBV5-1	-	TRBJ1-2	CASSLDGQGALGYTF	TGCGCCAGCAGCTTGGACGGACAGGGGGCCCTTGGCTACACCTTC
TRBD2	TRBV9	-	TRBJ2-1	CASSARTSWDSYNEQFF	TGTGCCAGCAGCGCCCGGACTAGCTGGGACTCCTACAATGAGCAGTTCTTC
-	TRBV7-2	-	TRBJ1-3	CASSYVGSSGNTIYF	TGTGCCAGCTCCTACGTAGGGAGCTCTGGAAACACCATATATTTT
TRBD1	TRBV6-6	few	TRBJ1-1	CASRRSGQALNTEAFF	TGTGCCAGCAGGAGATCAGGACAGGCTTTGAACACTGAAGCTTTCTTT
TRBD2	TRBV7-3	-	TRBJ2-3	CASSSGTSGRRADTQYF	TGTGCCAGCAGCTCCGGGACTAGCGGGAGGCGGGCAGATACGCAGTATTTT
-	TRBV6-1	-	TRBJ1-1	CASSMAPNTEAFF	TGTGCCAGCAGTATGGCCCCGAACACTGAAGCTTTCTTT
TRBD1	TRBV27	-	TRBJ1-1	CASRPLIEGARTEAFF	TGTGCCAGCAGACCATTAATTGAGGGGGCGAGGACTGAAGCTTTCTTT
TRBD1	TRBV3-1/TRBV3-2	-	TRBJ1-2	CASSRGQAANYGYTF	TGTGCCAGCAGCCGTGGACAGGCAGCTAACTATGGCTACACCTTC